The next 6 T cell receptor beta chains were all read from a single sample in a study of post-analysis software for immune sequencing data. Study-level findings and limits: About 5 TRBV segments (TRBV5-6, TRBV5-1 and TRBV20-1 among them) occurred more frequently in patients than in controls.

No cognate antigen is known for these TCRs. Unique molecular identifiers had been added to the TCR beta cDNA libraries. Each CDR3 protein is one row after TCRdb ran MiXCR on the PCR reads. The data hold 700,000 to 800,000 distinct CDR3 sequences, with about 32% observed a single time. The sequencing sample was made of blood. These receptors originate from a girl aged 10 to 17 with multiple sclerosis.

This clonotype was recorded a few times. The chain employs TRBV20-1 and TRBJ2-3, with D tentatively TRBD2 (6 bases). V shed 5 bases and J shed 1 base, with 13 bases lying between them. CDR1 and CDR2 from the germline V gene are DFQATT and SNEGSKA (reference sequence). The CDR3 loop spans 14 amino acids. The CDR3 spells CSAEWTTRTDTQYF. In DNA, the CDR3 is TGCAGTGCTGAATGGACTACACGCACAGATACGCAGTATTTT.

This clonotype has more than one count but fewer than ten. The CDR3 protein is CASSSIGPGMAFF. The CDR3 DNA reads TGTGCCAGCAGTTCCATCGGACCCGGAATGGCTTTCTTT. The chain is built from TRBV12-3 or TRBV12-4 and TRBJ1-1; D uncertain. The CDR3 has 13 amino acids. V was clipped by 4 bases and J by 11 bases, with 17 bases between them.

This clonotype was seen once. The rearrangement uses TRBV10-3 and TRBJ2-2; TRBD1 is a possible D gene (6 bases). V was trimmed by 10 bases and J by 6 bases, leaving 18 bases between them. This CDR3 contains 14 residues. Germline CDR1 and CDR2: ENHRY and SYGVKD. The CDR3 DNA reads TGTGCCAGCACAGGGAACCAAAACCCCGGGGAGCTGTTTTTT. Its protein is CASTGNQNPGELFF.

This clonotype turned up a few times. This CDR3 reads CATGPGRGDSRYF. CDR3 coding DNA: TGTGCGACTGGCCCGGGCAGGGGGGACAGTAGGTATTTT. The chain links TRBV10-3 to TRBJ2-3; possible D gene TRBD1, 7 bases. The CDR3 is 13 amino acids. Germline assignment: CDR1 ENHRY and CDR2 SYGVKD.

The chain carries TRBV15 and TRBJ2-3, with a tentative D call TRBD1 (5 bases). Germline CDR1 reads LNHNV; CDR2 reads YYDKDF (reference sequence). V gave up 0 bases and J gave up 4 bases, with 14 bases separating them. The CDR3 loop spans 16 amino acids. CDR3 in DNA: TGTGCCACCAGCAGAGATCCAGGCAGGGCAGCAGATACGCAGTATTTT. This encodes CATSRDPGRAADTQYF.

The rearrangement uses TRBV5-1 and TRBJ2-4, with unresolved D. V gave up 4 bases and J gave up 2 bases, with 19 bases separating them. Germline V gives CDR1 SGHRS, CDR2 YFSETQ. The length of the CDR3 is 17 residues. CDR3 amino acids: CASSPDLTAISKNIQYF. DNA for the CDR3: TGCGCCAGCAGCCCTGACCTCACAGCGATCTCCAAAAACATTCAGTACTTC.